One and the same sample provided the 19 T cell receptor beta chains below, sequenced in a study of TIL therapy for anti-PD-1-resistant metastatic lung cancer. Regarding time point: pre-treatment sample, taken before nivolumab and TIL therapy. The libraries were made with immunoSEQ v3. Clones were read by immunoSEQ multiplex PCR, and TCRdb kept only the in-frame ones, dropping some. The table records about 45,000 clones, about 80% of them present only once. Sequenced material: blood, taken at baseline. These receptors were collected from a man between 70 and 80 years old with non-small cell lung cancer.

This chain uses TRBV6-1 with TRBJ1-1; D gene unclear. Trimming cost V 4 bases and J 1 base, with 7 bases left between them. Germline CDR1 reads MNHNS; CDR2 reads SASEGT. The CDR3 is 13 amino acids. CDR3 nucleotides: TGTGCCAGCAGTGTGGTGGGGAACACTGAAGCTTTCTTT. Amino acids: CASSVVGNTEAFF.

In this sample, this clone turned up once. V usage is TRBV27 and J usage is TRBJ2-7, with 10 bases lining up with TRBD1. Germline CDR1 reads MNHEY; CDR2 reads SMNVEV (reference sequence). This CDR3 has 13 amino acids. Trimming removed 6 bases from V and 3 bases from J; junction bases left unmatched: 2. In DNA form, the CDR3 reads TGTGCCAGCAGCCGGGACAGGGGCTACGAGCAGTACTTC. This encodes CASSRDRGYEQYF.

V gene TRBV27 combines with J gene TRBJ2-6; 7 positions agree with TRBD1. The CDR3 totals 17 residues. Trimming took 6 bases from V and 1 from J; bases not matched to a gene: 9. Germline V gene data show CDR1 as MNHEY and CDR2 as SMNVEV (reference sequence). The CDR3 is CASSRRDSGSGANVLTF. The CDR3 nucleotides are TGTGCCAGCAGCCGACGGGACAGTGGGTCTGGGGCCAACGTCCTGACTTTC. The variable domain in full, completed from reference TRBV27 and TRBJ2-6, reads EAQVTQNPRYLITVTGKKLTVTCSQNMNHEYMSWYRQDPGLGLRQIYYSMNVEVTDKGDVPEGYKVSRKEKRNFPLILESPSPNQTSLYFCASSRRDSGSGANVLTFGAGSRLTVL.

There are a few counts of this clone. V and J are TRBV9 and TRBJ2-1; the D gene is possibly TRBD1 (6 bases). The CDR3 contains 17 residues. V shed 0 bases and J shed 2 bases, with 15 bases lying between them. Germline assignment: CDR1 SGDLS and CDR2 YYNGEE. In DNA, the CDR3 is TGTGCCAGCAGCGTAGAGCCCGGGACAAGCCCCTACAATGAGCAGTTCTTC. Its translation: CASSVEPGTSPYNEQFF.

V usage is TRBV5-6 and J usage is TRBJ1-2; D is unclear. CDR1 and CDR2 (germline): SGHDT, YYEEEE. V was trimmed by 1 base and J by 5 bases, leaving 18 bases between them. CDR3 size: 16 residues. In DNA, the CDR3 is TGTGCCAGCAGCTTGCGTGCCTTCAGCGGGCGGTATGGCTACACCTTC. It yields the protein CASSLRAFSGRYGYTF.

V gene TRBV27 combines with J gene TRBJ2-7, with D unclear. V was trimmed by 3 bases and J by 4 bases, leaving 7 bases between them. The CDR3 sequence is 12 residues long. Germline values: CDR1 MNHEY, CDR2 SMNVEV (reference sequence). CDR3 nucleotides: TGTGCCAGCAGTTTGTACGGGTACGAGCAGTACTTC. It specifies CASSLYGYEQYF.

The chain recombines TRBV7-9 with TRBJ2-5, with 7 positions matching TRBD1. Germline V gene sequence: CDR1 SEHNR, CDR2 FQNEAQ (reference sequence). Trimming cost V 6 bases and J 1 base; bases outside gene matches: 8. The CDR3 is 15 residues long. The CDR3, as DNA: TGTGCCAGCAGTCCTAGAGGGACAGTCCAAGAGACCCAGTACTTC. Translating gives CASSPRGTVQETQYF.

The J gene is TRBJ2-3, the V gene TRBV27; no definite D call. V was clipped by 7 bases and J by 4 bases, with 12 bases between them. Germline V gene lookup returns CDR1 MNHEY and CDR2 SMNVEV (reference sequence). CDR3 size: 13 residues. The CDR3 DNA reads TGTGCCAGCACCATTAGTCCCGCAGATACGCAGTATTTT. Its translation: CASTISPADTQYF.

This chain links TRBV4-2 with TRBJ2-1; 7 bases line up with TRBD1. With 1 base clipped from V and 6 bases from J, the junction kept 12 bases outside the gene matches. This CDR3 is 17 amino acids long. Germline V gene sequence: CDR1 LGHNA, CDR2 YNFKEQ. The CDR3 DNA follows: TGTGCCAGCAGCCAAGTACCCACAGGGGACCCCCTCAATGAGCAGTTCTTC. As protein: CASSQVPTGDPLNEQFF.

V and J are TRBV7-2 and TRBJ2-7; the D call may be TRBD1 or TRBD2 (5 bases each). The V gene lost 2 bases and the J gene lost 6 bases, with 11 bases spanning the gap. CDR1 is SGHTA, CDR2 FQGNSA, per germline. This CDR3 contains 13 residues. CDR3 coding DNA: TGTGCCAGCAGCTTACGGGGCGGTCGCGAGCAGTACTTC. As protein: CASSLRGGREQYF.

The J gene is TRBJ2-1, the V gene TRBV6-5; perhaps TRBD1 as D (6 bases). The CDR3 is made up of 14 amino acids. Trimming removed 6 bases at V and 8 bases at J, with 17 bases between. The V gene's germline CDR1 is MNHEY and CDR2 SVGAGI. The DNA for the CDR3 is TGTGCCAGCAGGGACCTCAGGGGAGCCCATGAGCAGTTCTTC. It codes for CASRDLRGAHEQFF.

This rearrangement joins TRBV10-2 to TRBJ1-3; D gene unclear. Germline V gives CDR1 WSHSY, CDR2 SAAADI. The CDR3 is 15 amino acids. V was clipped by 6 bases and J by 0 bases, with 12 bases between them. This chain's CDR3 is CASRASWNSGNTIYF. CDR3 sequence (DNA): TGCGCCAGCAGGGCCTCCTGGAACTCTGGAAACACCATATATTTT.

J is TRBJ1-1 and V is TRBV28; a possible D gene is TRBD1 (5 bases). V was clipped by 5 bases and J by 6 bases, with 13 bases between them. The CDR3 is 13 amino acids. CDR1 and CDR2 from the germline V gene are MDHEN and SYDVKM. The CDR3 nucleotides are TGTGCCAGCAGTCCCAGACGGGGGGCTGAAGCTTTCTTT. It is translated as CASSPRRGAEAFF. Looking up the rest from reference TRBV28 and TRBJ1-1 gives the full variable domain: DVKVTQSSRYLVKRTGEKVFLECVQDMDHENMFWYRQDPGLGLRLIYFSYDVKMKEKGDIPEGYSVSREKKERFSLILESASTNQTSMYLCASSPRRGAEAFFGQGTRLTVV.

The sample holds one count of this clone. Here the CDR3 DNA reads TGTGCCAGTAGTATTCCCCAGATGACAGATACGCAGTATTTT. It translates to CASSIPQMTDTQYF. The rearrangement uses TRBV19 and TRBJ2-3; D is ambiguous. Germline CDR1 LNHDA, CDR2 SQIVND (reference sequence). CDR3 length: 14 residues. The ends were cut back, 3 bases at V and 3 bases at J, with 10 bases in the middle.

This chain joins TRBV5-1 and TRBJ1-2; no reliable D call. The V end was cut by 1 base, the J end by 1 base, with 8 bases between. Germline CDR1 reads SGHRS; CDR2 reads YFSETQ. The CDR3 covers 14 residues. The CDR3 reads CASSLRGINYGYTF. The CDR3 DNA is TGCGCCAGCAGCTTGCGAGGGATTAACTATGGCTACACCTTC. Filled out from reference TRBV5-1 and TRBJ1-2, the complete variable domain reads KAGVTQTPRYLIKTRGQQVTLSCSPISGHRSVSWYQQTPGQGLQFLFEYFSETQRNKGNFPGRFSGRQFSNSRSEMNVSTLELGDSALYLCASSLRGINYGYTFGSGTRLTVV.

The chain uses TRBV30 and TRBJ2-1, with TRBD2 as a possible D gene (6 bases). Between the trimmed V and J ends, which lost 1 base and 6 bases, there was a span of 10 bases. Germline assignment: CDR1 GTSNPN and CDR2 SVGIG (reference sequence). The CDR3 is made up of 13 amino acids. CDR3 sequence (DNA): TGTGCCTGGAGTGGCGCGGGGCTCAATGAGCAGTTCTTC. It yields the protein CAWSGAGLNEQFF.

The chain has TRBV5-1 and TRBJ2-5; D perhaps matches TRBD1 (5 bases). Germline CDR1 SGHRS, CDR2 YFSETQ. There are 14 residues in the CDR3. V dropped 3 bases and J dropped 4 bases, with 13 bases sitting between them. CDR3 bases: TGCGCCAGCAGCTCTAAGGGGTTACGAGAGACCCAGTACTTC. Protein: CASSSKGLRETQYF.

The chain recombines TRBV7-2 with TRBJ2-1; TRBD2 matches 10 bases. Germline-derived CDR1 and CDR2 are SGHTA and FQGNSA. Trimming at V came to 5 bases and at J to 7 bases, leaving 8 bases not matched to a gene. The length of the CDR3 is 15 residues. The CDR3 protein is CASSLLAGNGNEQFF. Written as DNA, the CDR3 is TGTGCCAGCAGCCTACTAGCGGGAAACGGGAATGAGCAGTTCTTC.

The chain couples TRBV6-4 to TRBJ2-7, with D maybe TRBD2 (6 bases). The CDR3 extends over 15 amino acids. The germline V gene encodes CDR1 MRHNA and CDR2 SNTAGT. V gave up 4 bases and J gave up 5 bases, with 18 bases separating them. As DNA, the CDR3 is TGTGCCAGCAGTGTCGGCCTGGCGGGGCGAGACGAGCAGTACTTC. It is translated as CASSVGLAGRDEQYF.